This TCR beta chain appears in the sequencing data of a study of blood T cell repertoires in COVID-19. V dropped 5 bases and J dropped 7; count of bases not matched to a gene: 15. CDR1 and CDR2 (germline): LNHDA, SQIVND (reference sequence). The CDR3 has 18 amino acids. Original data processing: The assay estimated nucleated cells by amplifying reference gene primers. Libraries were prepared by immunoSEQ multiplex PCR; TCRdb keeps only in-frame clonotypes and omits some of them. The D gene and trimming were derived from the DNA, and the V and J assignments and clone size from that table. The data contain around 300,000 clones, roughly 86% of them seen just once; the ten biggest clones take up less than 3%. Residents of about 25 US areas, aged 18 to 89 years, made up the participants. Allocation to cohorts depended on clinical history reported by the participants. Cohort 3 recovered donors had two negative PCRs, clearance, or symptom resolution.

The sequenced sample was PBMCs or T cells enriched from blood (not recorded which). J is TRBJ2-1 and V is TRBV19, with TRBD1 identical over 12 bases. This receptor was obtained from a woman under 30 who had recovered from COVID-19. The CDR3 sequence is CASSESRLGQGARNEQFF. The DNA for the CDR3 is TGTGCCAGTAGTGAGTCGCGTTTGGGACAGGGGGCGCGGAATGAGCAGTTCTTC.